This TCR beta chain was sequenced for a study of cytomegalovirus exposure and HLA in healthy donors. The PCR was carried out with 60 Vbeta primers and 13 Jbeta primers. Repertoires were generated with immunoSEQ multiplex PCR, while TCRdb's copy carries only in-frame clones and drops some. The table has approximately 160,000 clones, about 83% seen once. The material sequenced was PBMCs. The receptor was isolated from a girl between 5 and 17 years old in good health and CMV-seropositive.

Written as DNA, the CDR3 is TGCGCCAGCAGCCAAGGTTATATGGGCCATTCCTACAATGAGCAGTTCTTC. As protein: CASSQGYMGHSYNEQFF. The chain uses TRBV4-1 and TRBJ2-1; D gene uncertain. Germline-derived CDR1 and CDR2 are MGHRA and YSYEKL. The CDR3 is 17 residues long. V lost 1 base and J 1 base, leaving 14 bases between the germline ends.